Following are 9 T cell receptor beta chains from one sample sequenced in a study of blood T cell repertoires in COVID-19. The protocol was immunoSEQ multiplex PCR, while the TCRdb copy is restricted to in-frame clones and leaves out a portion. The sample has tens of thousands of clones, more than 80% seen once; the top ten hold 2%. Sequencing input: peripheral blood. Receptors originate from a man under 40 with acute or convalescent COVID-19.

The chain carries TRBV3-1 (or the pseudogene TRBV3-2) and TRBJ1-5; 8 nucleotides agree with TRBD1. Germline trimming cut 1 base from V and 2 bases from J; bases unmatched to any gene: 7. Per the germline V gene, CDR1 is LGHDT and CDR2 is YNNKEL (reference sequence). CDR3 length: 17 amino acids. CDR3 sequence (DNA): TGTGCCAGCAGCCAAGGTCAGGGGGCTAAGGGCAATCAGCCCCAGCATTTT. Its protein product is CASSQGQGAKGNQPQHF.

This clone has only one observation. The junction and the germline gene differ at one end; a read error may be behind it. The V gene is TRBV3-1 (or the pseudogene TRBV3-2), the J gene TRBJ1-2; D unclear. The CDR3 is 13 residues long. Germline-derived CDR1 and CDR2 are LGHDT and YNNKEL (reference sequence). CDR3 residues: CASSQDGRSFLAF. In DNA form, the CDR3 reads TGTGCCAGCAGCCAAGATGGTAGGAGTTTCTTAGCCTTC.

CDR3 DNA sequence: TGTGCCAGCAGTTCCCCGGGACAGATCTATAATTCACCCCTCCACTTT. Its protein is CASSSPGQIYNSPLHF. The chain couples TRBV6-5 to TRBJ1-6, with TRBD1 identical over 7 bases. Germline CDR1 is MNHEY and CDR2 is SVGAGI. V was clipped by 4 bases and J by 3 bases; unmatched bases: 6. The CDR3 sequence is 16 residues long.

The rearrangement joins TRBV3-1 (or the pseudogene TRBV3-2) to TRBJ1-3, with D maybe TRBD1 (6 bases). CDR1 is LGHDT, CDR2 YNNKEL, per germline (reference sequence). The CDR3 covers 14 residues. The V gene lost 4 bases and the J gene lost 3 bases, with 10 bases spanning the gap. The CDR3 reads CASSPTRGGNTIYF. The CDR3 DNA reads as TGTGCCAGCAGCCCGACCAGGGGTGGAAACACCATATATTTT.

The chain has TRBV6-5 and TRBJ1-1; a weak D match, TRBD1 (6 bases). The ends were cut back, 2 bases at V and 1 base at J, with 14 bases in the middle. The CDR3 is made up of 16 amino acids. Germline V gene lookup returns CDR1 MNHEY and CDR2 SVGAGI. CDR3 nucleotides: TGTGCCAGCAGTTACCGGGGGGCGACGGGGAACACTGAAGCTTTCTTT. It is translated as CASSYRGATGNTEAFF.

The genes are TRBV6-6 and TRBJ2-4; 10 bases are a match to TRBD2. Per the germline V gene, CDR1 is MNHNY and CDR2 is SVGAGI (reference sequence). Unmatched junction bases numbered 3, after V lost 4 bases and J lost 0 bases. The CDR3 extends over 16 amino acids. The CDR3 is CASSSERGGAKNIQYF. In nucleotides, the CDR3 is TGTGCCAGCAGTTCCGAGCGGGGGGGAGCCAAAAACATTCAGTACTTC.

This clone appeared a few times. CDR3 residues: CASSPSFNQPQHF. The CDR3 DNA is TGTGCCAGCAGTCCCTCTTTCAATCAGCCCCAGCATTTT. This chain connects TRBV12-3 or TRBV12-4 to TRBJ1-5; no clear D. Trimming cost V 5 bases and J 3 bases, with 8 bases left between them. The CDR3 length is 13 residues.

The genes are TRBV9 and TRBJ1-1, with D hard to call. The CDR3 sequence is 13 residues long. Trimming stripped 1 base from V and 6 bases from J, with 10 bases between. Germline V gene lookup returns CDR1 SGDLS and CDR2 YYNGEE. CDR3 amino acids: CASSVSVGAEAFF. The DNA of the CDR3 is TGTGCCAGCAGCGTATCCGTGGGCGCTGAAGCTTTCTTT.

V is TRBV6-2 or TRBV6-3 and J is TRBJ2-7; TRBD2 matches 12 bases. The V gene end was trimmed by 2 bases and the J gene end by 3 bases; junction bases not matched to a gene: 8. This CDR3 contains 17 residues. Germline V gene data show CDR1 as MNHEY and CDR2 as SVGEGT. Here the CDR3 DNA reads TGTGCCAGCAGTTACCCCTCTAGCGGGAGGGAAAGCTACGAGCAGTACTTC. It yields the protein CASSYPSSGRESYEQYF.